The text below deals with one T cell receptor beta chain. CDR3 length: 17 residues. Germline V gene sequence: CDR1 SGDLS, CDR2 YYNGEE. V was cut by 4 bases and J by 6 bases, with 25 bases left in between. TCRdb's table, derived via immunoSEQ multiplex PCR, lists solely in-frame clones and lacks some. Of hundreds of thousands of clones listed, more than 70% were seen once; the top ten hold roughly 0.0086%. These data are taken from a study of shared T cell receptors in the human thymus. The data also belong to a second study, concerning human thymus T cells. That publication notes: Donors were healthy Finnish babies undergoing corrective operations for congenital heart defects. Thymic resections from corrective heart surgery supplied the tissue. There appeared to be biased usage of V and J genes in thymic and blood repertoires. What related research reported was that thymic repertoires overlapped highly among unrelated individuals.

The specimen was thymocytes. The clonotype originates from a boy younger than two with a congenital heart defect. The V and J genes are TRBV9 and TRBJ1-1, with TRBD1 as a possible D gene (6 bases). The CDR3 reads CASSPHLNTQGSAEAFF. The CDR3 DNA is TGTGCCAGCAGCCCACACCTAAATACACAGGGATCCGCTGAAGCTTTCTTT.